The TCR beta chain described here comes from a study of cytomegalovirus exposure and HLA in healthy donors. The PCR made use of 60 Vbeta and 13 Jbeta primers. Repertoires were generated with immunoSEQ multiplex PCR, while TCRdb's copy carries only in-frame clones and drops some. The sample has 100,000 or so clones; 76% are singletons. Whole-study results and caveats: An analysis was carried out later, and it reportedly showed fewer N-insertions in an Asian-associated ancestry cluster than the approximately 700-donor mean. A later analysis showed TCR association rates differing by HLA locus, peaking at DRB1 and lowest at HLA-C.

In its sample, this clone was seen once. Its antigen remains unknown. The trim removed 0 bases at V and 4 bases at J, leaving 5 bases unmatched. Germline lookup yields CDR1 SGHNT and CDR2 YYREEE (reference sequence). The CDR3 sequence is 15 residues long. The sequenced material came from PBMCs. The chain is built from TRBV5-4 and TRBJ2-3; 7 nucleotides match TRBD2. This TCR came from a woman aged 40 to 49 in good health and CMV-seropositive. The CDR3, as DNA: TGTGCCAGCAGCTTGGCCTTCCGGGGGGCAGATACGCAGTATTTT. Protein: CASSLAFRGADTQYF.